This TCR beta chain was sequenced during a study of cytomegalovirus exposure and HLA in healthy donors. Study observations and caveats: Sequencing depth across donors, presence/absence analyses assumed, was roughly uniform. As confirmed in vitro, a few CMV-associated chains were specific for CMV antigens. Immune exposure information available was restricted to CMV serostatus.

This PCR relied on a set of 60 Vbeta primers and 13 Jbeta primers. The repertoire was sequenced with immunoSEQ multiplex PCR; TCRdb's copy has only in-frame clones and lacks some. The repertoire holds some 180,000 clones, with roughly 82% as singletons. To note about this clone: The antigen remains undetermined.

Although they were nominally healthy when sampled, donors likely had unrecorded immune exposures. The V gene end was trimmed by 2 bases and the J gene end by 5 bases; junction bases not matched to a gene: 4. This CDR3 contains 14 residues. Germline V gene sequence: CDR1 SGHDT, CDR2 YYEEEE. Sequencing input: PBMCs. The receptor comes from a middle-aged man in good health and CMV-seronegative. This chain links TRBV5-6 with TRBJ1-1; 9 nucleotides agree with TRBD1. As DNA, the CDR3 is TGTGCCAGCAGCTTAGGGACAGGGAAAACTGAAGCTTTCTTT. Its protein is CASSLGTGKTEAFF. Combining the CDR3 with reference TRBV5-6 and TRBJ1-1 gives the whole variable domain DAGVTQSPTHLIKTRGQQVTLRCSPKSGHDTVSWYQQALGQGPQFIFQYYEEEERQRGNFPDRFSGHQFPNYSSELNVNALLLGDSALYLCASSLGTGKTEAFFGQGTRLTVV.